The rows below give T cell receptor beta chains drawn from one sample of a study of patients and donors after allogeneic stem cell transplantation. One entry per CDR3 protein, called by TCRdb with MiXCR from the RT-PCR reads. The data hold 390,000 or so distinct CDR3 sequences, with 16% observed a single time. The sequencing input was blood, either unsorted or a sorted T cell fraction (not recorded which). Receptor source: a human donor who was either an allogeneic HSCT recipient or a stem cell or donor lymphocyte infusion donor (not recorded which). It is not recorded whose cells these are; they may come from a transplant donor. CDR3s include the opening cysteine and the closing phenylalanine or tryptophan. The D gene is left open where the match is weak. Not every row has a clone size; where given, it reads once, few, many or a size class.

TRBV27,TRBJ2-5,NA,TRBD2,CASSFGAGGRETQYF,TGTGCCAGCAGTTTTGGTGCGGGGGGGCGAGAGACCCAGTACTTC
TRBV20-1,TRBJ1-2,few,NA,CSAAPRGSNYGYTF,TGCAGTGCTGCTCCCCGTGGCTCTAACTATGGCTACACCTTC
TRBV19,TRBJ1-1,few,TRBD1,CASSTGGKNTEAFF,TGTGCCAGTAGTACAGGGGGCAAGAACACTGAAGCTTTCTTT
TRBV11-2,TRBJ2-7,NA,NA,CASSLRPGLTYEQYF,TGTGCCAGCAGCTTACGTCCAGGACTTACCTACGAGCAGTACTTC
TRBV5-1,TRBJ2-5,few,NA,CASSLRSGQETQYF,TGCGCCAGCAGCTTAAGGTCAGGTCAAGAGACCCAGTACTTC
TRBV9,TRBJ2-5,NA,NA,CASSAPRGETQYF,TGTGCCAGCAGCGCCCCGAGGGGAGAGACCCAGTACTTC
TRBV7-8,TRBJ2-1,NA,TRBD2,CASSLVPGLAVAEQFF,TGTGCCAGCAGCTTAGTTCCGGGACTAGCGGTCGCTGAGCAGTTCTTC
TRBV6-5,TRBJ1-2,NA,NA,CASSYLGRTDYGYTF,TGTGCCAGCAGTTACTTGGGACGGACGGACTATGGCTACACCTTC
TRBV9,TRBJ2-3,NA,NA,CASSPRNQWGLHTDTQYF,TGTGCCAGCAGCCCCCGGAATCAGTGGGGCCTCCACACAGATACGCAGTATTTT
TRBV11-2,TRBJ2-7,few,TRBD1,CASSKLGTGVHEQYF,TGTGCCAGCAGCAAATTAGGGACAGGGGTGCACGAGCAGTACTTC